The 31 T cell receptor beta chains below all came from one sample that was sequenced in a study of blood T cell repertoires in COVID-19. Produced via immunoSEQ multiplex PCR; TCRdb's table is partial and in-frame only. The sample consists of hundreds of thousands of clones, approximately 86% of them appearing once. Sequencing was carried out using PBMCs or T cells enriched from blood (not recorded which). The receptors were gathered from a woman aged 18-29 years who had recovered from COVID-19.

This chain joins TRBV18 and TRBJ2-1; D perhaps matches TRBD1 (5 bases). Germline V gene lookup returns CDR1 KGHSH and CDR2 LQKENI. V gave up 2 bases and J gave up 7 bases, with 15 bases separating them. The CDR3 runs to 15 residues. The chain's CDR3 is CASSPTQTATNEQFF. CDR3 coding DNA: TGTGCCAGCTCACCAACGCAGACAGCCACTAATGAGCAGTTCTTC.

This clone has only one observation. The rearrangement joins TRBV28 to TRBJ1-2; 7 nucleotides agree with TRBD1. The CDR3 is 12 amino acids. The germline CDR1 and CDR2 sequences are MDHEN and SYDVKM. The V gene end was trimmed by 8 bases and the J gene end by 8 bases; junction bases not matched to a gene: 8. Here the CDR3 reads CASSDRLMGYTF. The CDR3 DNA reads TGTGCCAGCTCGGACAGGTTAATGGGCTACACCTTC.

This rearrangement joins TRBV7-9 to TRBJ2-7; 10 bases map to TRBD1. This CDR3 is 15 amino acids long. The germline gives CDR1 SEHNR, CDR2 FQNEAQ (reference sequence). Trimming at V came to 4 bases and at J to 3 bases, leaving 6 bases not matched to a gene. The CDR3 sequence: CASSSWTGGRYEQYF. Here the CDR3 DNA reads TGTGCCAGCAGCTCCTGGACAGGGGGTCGCTACGAGCAGTACTTC.

CDR3 DNA: TGTGCCAGCAGCTTACCAGGGTCCGCTTCACCCCTCCACTTT. Protein sequence: CASSLPGSASPLHF. The genes are TRBV7-8 and TRBJ1-6; maybe TRBD1 (5 bases). This CDR3 has 14 residues. The germline gives CDR1 SGHVS, CDR2 FQNEAQ. V lost 2 bases to trimming and J lost 9 bases, with 11 bases between them.

The chain employs TRBV7-8 and TRBJ1-2; no clear D gene. The ends were cut back, 5 bases at V and 8 bases at J, with 12 bases in the middle. Germline CDR1 reads SGHVS; CDR2 reads FQNEAQ. The CDR3 is 12 residues long. For the CDR3, the DNA is TGTGCCAGCAGCCAAGACGGAGTGGGCTACACCTTC. This sequence encodes CASSQDGVGYTF.

The chain combines TRBV28 with TRBJ1-2, with 7 bases matching TRBD1. CDR3 length: 16 amino acids. Germline V gene data show CDR1 as MDHEN and CDR2 as SYDVKM. V lost 3 bases, J lost 4 bases, and 11 bases stayed unmatched. The CDR3 spells CASSFPGQADGYGYTF. DNA of the CDR3: TGTGCCAGCAGTTTCCCCGGACAGGCGGACGGCTATGGCTACACCTTC.

The chain has TRBV7-2 and TRBJ1-6, with 8 bases aligning to TRBD1. The trim removed 1 base at V and 0 bases at J, leaving 8 bases unmatched. Germline-derived CDR1 and CDR2 are SGHTA and FQGNSA. CDR3 size: 19 residues. CDR3 protein: CASSLVSQGAYSYNSPLHF. DNA for the CDR3: TGTGCCAGCAGCTTAGTATCTCAGGGGGCGTACTCCTATAATTCACCCCTCCACTTT.

This sequence joins TRBV7-2 and TRBJ2-1, with 9 bases lining up with TRBD2. The CDR3 runs 16 residues. Germline V CDR1 and CDR2: SGHTA, FQGNSA. Trimming cost V 5 bases and J 7 bases; bases outside gene matches: 12. The CDR3 region is CASSPGRGGAFNEQFF. In DNA, the CDR3 is TGTGCCAGCAGCCCCGGGCGGGGGGGCGCTTTTAATGAGCAGTTCTTC.

This clone has a single count. The same CDR3 arises from other DNA sequences in this sample as well. This chain joins TRBV9 and TRBJ1-6; the D gene is possibly TRBD1 (5 bases). Looked up from germline, CDR1 is SGDLS and CDR2 is YYNGEE. Trimming pared 0 bases from V and 7 bases from J, leaving 8 bases between. This CDR3 region has 14 residues. CDR3 sequence reads: CASSVGGGNSPLHF. Written as DNA, the CDR3 is TGTGCCAGCAGCGTAGGGGGCGGCAATTCACCCCTCCACTTT. Full variable domain (rest looked up from reference TRBV9 and TRBJ1-6): DSGVTQTPKHLITATGQRVTLRCSPRSGDLSVYWYQQSLDQGLQFLIQYYNGEERAKGNILERFSAQQFPDLHSELNLSSLELGDSALYFCASSVGGGNSPLHFGNGTRLTVT.

This clone was detected a few times. The chain employs TRBV7-2 and TRBJ2-7; 12 nucleotides align to TRBD1. The germline V gene has CDR1 SGHTA and CDR2 FQGNSA. Trimming cost V 3 bases and J 6 bases; bases outside gene matches: 6. The CDR3 has 15 residues. Written as DNA, the CDR3 is TGTGCCAGCAGCTTCCCCGGGACAGGGGGCTTCGAGCAGTACTTC. Amino acids: CASSFPGTGGFEQYF.

The chain recombines TRBV9 with TRBJ2-1; tentatively, D is TRBD2 (5 bases). The germline V gene encodes CDR1 SGDLS and CDR2 YYNGEE. CDR3 length: 14 residues. V dropped 3 bases and J dropped 6 bases, with 13 bases sitting between them. The CDR3 DNA follows: TGTGCCAGCAGCGAGACTACCGTCGCCAATGAGCAGTTCTTC. Its translation: CASSETTVANEQFF.

The rearrangement joins TRBV2 to TRBJ1-1; D not resolved. The CDR3 sequence is 12 residues long. Germline CDR1 SNHLY, CDR2 FYNNEI. V gave up 6 bases and J gave up 0 bases, with 5 bases separating them. For the CDR3, the DNA is TGTGCCAGCAGCCGGTTGAACACTGAAGCTTTCTTT. Its protein is CASSRLNTEAFF.

This clone was seen just once. Here the CDR3 reads CASSLGAQRERQETQYF. Here the CDR3 DNA reads TGTGCCAGCAGTTTGGGGGCACAGCGGGAGAGACAAGAGACCCAGTACTTC. This sequence joins TRBV28 and TRBJ2-5, with TRBD2 matching over 8 bases. The junction had 11 bases not matched to a gene; V was cut back by 3 bases and J by 2 bases. From germline, CDR1 is MDHEN and CDR2 SYDVKM. This CDR3 is 17 amino acids long.

This clone was recorded only once. The rearrangement joins TRBV4-2 to TRBJ1-5, with unresolved D. Germline assignment: CDR1 LGHNA and CDR2 YNFKEQ. The CDR3 has 15 amino acids. Trimming removed 1 base from V and 1 base from J, with 8 bases in between. The DNA for the CDR3 is TGTGCCAGCAGCCAAGGGATGAGGAGCAATCAGCCCCAGCATTTT. Its translation is CASSQGMRSNQPQHF.

The J gene is TRBJ2-5, the V gene TRBV3-1 (or the pseudogene TRBV3-2), with TRBD2 matching over 10 bases. The J segment lost 4 bases and the V segment lost 3 bases, leaving 23 bases of the junction unmatched. This CDR3 region has 21 residues. Germline loops: CDR1 LGHDT, CDR2 YNNKEL (reference sequence). For the CDR3, the DNA is TGTGCCAGCAGCCAGAAACGATCATCTCGGGCCGTCAGCGGGAGGGCAGAGACCCAGTACTTC. Protein sequence: CASSQKRSSRAVSGRAETQYF.

V is TRBV10-3 and J is TRBJ2-3; perhaps TRBD2 as D (6 bases). Germline CDR1 reads ENHRY; CDR2 reads SYGVKD. The CDR3 runs to 14 residues. V shed 6 bases and J shed 0 bases, with 10 bases lying between them. CDR3 bases: TGTGCCATCAGAGCGACTAGAAGCACAGATACGCAGTATTTT. It codes for CAIRATRSTDTQYF.

The chain employs TRBV19 and TRBJ1-3; D is unresolved. This CDR3 is 12 amino acids long. Deletions cut 5 bases from V and 7 bases from J, with 9 bases between. Germline-derived CDR1 and CDR2 are LNHDA and SQIVND (reference sequence). CDR3 in amino acids: CASSLIGNTIYF. The CDR3 DNA follows: TGTGCCAGTAGTCTCATCGGGAACACCATATATTTT.

This clone was seen a handful of times. The chain recombines TRBV5-1 with TRBJ2-7; D not resolved. The V and J ends lost 4 bases and 3 bases respectively, with 8 bases between them. CDR1 is SGHRS and CDR2 is YFSETQ in the germline V gene. This CDR3 contains 12 residues. The CDR3 reads CASSPDNYEQYF. The CDR3 DNA is TGCGCCAGCAGCCCTGACAACTACGAGCAGTACTTC. Complete variable domain (other parts from reference TRBV5-1 and TRBJ2-7): KAGVTQTPRYLIKTRGQQVTLSCSPISGHRSVSWYQQTPGQGLQFLFEYFSETQRNKGNFPGRFSGRQFSNSRSEMNVSTLELGDSALYLCASSPDNYEQYFGPGTRLTVT.

The CDR3 nucleotides read TGTGCCAGCAGCCAAGGCGGTGTTAGGCAGCCCCAGCATTTT. It translates to CASSQGGVRQPQHF. This chain uses TRBV3-1 (or the pseudogene TRBV3-2) with TRBJ1-5; D not certain. CDR1 and CDR2 (germline): LGHDT, YNNKEL (reference sequence). The CDR3 runs to 14 residues. Deletions cut 1 base from V and 7 bases from J, with 11 bases between.

The gene calls are TRBV24-1 and TRBJ2-5; D gene ambiguous. Looked up from germline, CDR1 is KGHDR and CDR2 is SFDVKD. With 0 bases removed from V and 1 base from J, the gap between germline ends came to 8 bases. The CDR3 covers 15 residues. CDR3: CATSDLSQRQETQYF. CDR3 nucleotide sequence: TGTGCCACCAGTGATTTGAGTCAGCGCCAAGAGACCCAGTACTTC.

This chain uses TRBV5-6 with TRBJ2-5, with TRBD2 as a possible D gene (6 bases). The CDR3 spans 16 residues. Germline V lookup: CDR1 SGHDT, CDR2 YYEEEE. V dropped 4 bases and J dropped 3 bases, with 19 bases sitting between them. The CDR3 loop is CASSAGLAGFKETQYF. In DNA, the CDR3 is TGTGCCAGCAGCGCGGGGCTCGCGGGGTTTAAAGAGACCCAGTACTTC.

This clone occurred once. The chain combines TRBV12-3 or TRBV12-4 with TRBJ1-2, with TRBD1 identical over 7 bases. CDR3 size: 13 residues. With 3 bases clipped from V and 7 bases from J, the junction kept 5 bases outside the gene matches. The CDR3 DNA sequence: TGTGCCAGCAGTTTGGAGGGGGCGGGTGGCTACACCTTC. As protein: CASSLEGAGGYTF.

The chain links TRBV16 to TRBJ1-2; D unresolved. CDR3 size: 15 residues. V was shortened by 1 base and J by 0 bases, with 9 bases between the two germline ends. Germline CDR1 is KGHSY and CDR2 is FQNENV. The CDR3 is CASSQLVTANYGYTF. The CDR3 DNA follows: TGTGCCAGCAGCCAATTAGTCACAGCTAACTATGGCTACACCTTC.

This clone occurred once. This rearrangement joins TRBV9 to TRBJ1-3; D uncertain. Germline values: CDR1 SGDLS, CDR2 YYNGEE. V lost 3 bases to trimming and J lost 4 bases, with 14 bases between them. The CDR3 is made up of 15 amino acids. CDR3 coding DNA: TGTGCCAGCAGCGAATCTCGGGGTATAGGAAACACCATATATTTT. This encodes CASSESRGIGNTIYF.

The gene calls are TRBV29-1 and TRBJ1-2, with TRBD1 as a possible D gene (6 bases). This CDR3 is built from 14 residues. V was shortened by 7 bases and J by 1 base, with 16 bases between the two germline ends. Germline CDR1 reads SQVTM; CDR2 reads ANQGSEA. CDR3 sequence: CSAGVGHLNYGYTF. Here the CDR3 DNA reads TGCAGCGCCGGAGTGGGACACCTTAACTATGGCTACACCTTC.

The chain employs TRBV12-3 or TRBV12-4 and TRBJ1-2; 7 bases agree with TRBD1. CDR3 length: 13 amino acids. Losses at the gene ends were 3 bases for V and 6 bases for J; bases not matched to a gene: 4. Here the CDR3 DNA reads TGTGCCAGCAGTTTGATCCAGGGGGATGGCTACACCTTC. Translated, it gives CASSLIQGDGYTF.

This rearrangement joins TRBV7-9 to TRBJ1-1, with no clear D. This CDR3 has 17 residues. CDR1 and CDR2 (germline): SEHNR, FQNEAQ (reference sequence). Trimming removed 1 base from V and 2 bases from J, with 17 bases in between. This CDR3 is CASSLGVRYLSNTEAFF. CDR3 DNA sequence: TGTGCCAGCAGCTTAGGGGTCAGGTATTTGAGTAACACTGAAGCTTTCTTT.

The chain is built from TRBV6-1 and TRBJ2-1, with a tentative D call TRBD1 (6 bases). The V and J ends lost 3 bases and 2 bases respectively, with 11 bases between them. From germline, CDR1 is MNHNS and CDR2 SASEGT. The CDR3 is made up of 15 amino acids. The CDR3 spells CASSDRGATYNEQFF. In DNA, the CDR3 is TGTGCCAGCAGTGACAGGGGCGCTACCTACAATGAGCAGTTCTTC.

The chain carries TRBV3-1 (or the pseudogene TRBV3-2) and TRBJ1-6; no clear D. Germline CDR1 is LGHDT and CDR2 is YNNKEL (reference sequence). CDR3 size: 18 residues. The germline V and J ends were trimmed by 4 bases and 6 bases, with 22 bases remaining between them. CDR3: CASSLPRAVGILNSPLHF. The CDR3 nucleotides are TGTGCCAGCAGCCTGCCCCGAGCGGTCGGGATTCTTAATTCACCCCTCCACTTT.

This clone occurred once. V is TRBV28 and J is TRBJ2-1, with 11 bases fitting TRBD2. V lost 4 bases to trimming and J lost 8 bases; unmatched junction nucleotides: 7. The V gene's germline CDR1 is MDHEN and CDR2 SYDVKM. This CDR3 comprises 15 residues. CDR3 sequence (DNA): TGTGCCAGCAGTTCCGGGACTAGCGGATGGGATGAGCAGTTCTTC. Amino acids: CASSSGTSGWDEQFF.

This sequence joins TRBV4-3 and TRBJ1-5, with a weak D call TRBD1 (5 bases). The CDR3 is 12 residues long. Germline V gene sequence: CDR1 LGHNA, CDR2 YSLEER. The CDR3 DNA reads as TGCGTCCTCGGGGGGATCAATCAGCCCCAGCATTTT. Residues: CVLGGINQPQHF.